Below are 18 T cell receptor beta chains sequenced from a single sample in a study of Graves' ophthalmopathy and Graves' hyperthyroidism. RNA transcripts served as template for amplifying TCR beta CDR3 sequences. RT-PCR was first run with HTBI primers, then multiplex PCR in a second round. From the multiplex PCR reads, TCRdb called clonotypes with MiXCR, one entry per CDR3 protein. The sample lists under 350,000 distinct CDR3 sequences, roughly 17% occurring once. The specimen sequenced was peripheral blood. The source is an adult man with Graves' ophthalmopathy.

In its sample, this clonotype was seen many times. The chain joins TRBV5-5 to TRBJ1-1; D gene uncertain. CDR3 length: 15 residues. CDR1 SGHKS and CDR2 YYEKEE come from the germline V gene (reference sequence). V gave up 1 base and J gave up 0 bases, with 10 bases separating them. CDR3 DNA sequence: TGTGCCAGCAGCTTGATGTCTCGGGTGAACACTGAAGCTTTCTTT. As protein: CASSLMSRVNTEAFF.

With regard to this clonotype: A much larger clone sits a single nucleotide away, making a read error possible. The V call is TRBV4-1, the J call TRBJ1-3; D is perhaps TRBD1 (5 bases). This CDR3 spans 15 amino acids. The germline V gene has CDR1 MGHRA and CDR2 YSYEKL. CDR3 loop: CASSQDWGGGDTIYF. The CDR3 coding sequence is TGCGCCAGCAGCCAAGATTGGGGCGGTGGAGACACCATATATTTT.

This clonotype showed up many times. V gene TRBV4-2 combines with J gene TRBJ2-7, with D unresolved. Trimming took 0 bases from V and 6 from J, leaving 9 bases between them. The CDR3 consists of 13 residues. The germline V gene has CDR1 LGHNA and CDR2 YNFKEQ. The CDR3 reads CASSQDLGFEQYF. In DNA, the CDR3 is TGTGCCAGCAGCCAAGATCTGGGGTTCGAGCAGTACTTC.

This clonotype occurred many times. This sequence joins TRBV30 and TRBJ2-5, with TRBD1 as a possible D gene (5 bases). This CDR3 has 14 amino acids. Germline V lookup: CDR1 GTSNPN, CDR2 SVGIG (reference sequence). Between the trimmed V and J ends, which lost 3 bases and 3 bases, there was a span of 14 bases. This CDR3 is CAWRQTGGKETQYF. The CDR3 DNA follows: TGTGCCTGGAGACAAACAGGCGGTAAAGAGACCCAGTACTTC.

Many counts were recorded for this clonotype. The V call is TRBV3-1, the J call TRBJ2-5; maybe TRBD2 (6 bases). Germline CDR1 is LGHDT and CDR2 is YNNKEL (reference sequence). The CDR3 is 15 residues long. V lost 5 bases and J lost 4, with 17 bases in between. The CDR3 DNA follows: TGTGCCAGCAGCGCCCCGGGAGCGGGTACAGAGACCCAGTACTTC. Translating it yields CASSAPGAGTETQYF.

This clonotype was detected ten times or more. An end of the junction does not agree with germline; a read error may underlie this. The chain employs TRBV7-7 and TRBJ2-5, with 7 positions matching TRBD1. The CDR3 has 14 amino acids. Germline V gives CDR1 SSHAT, CDR2 FNYEAQ (reference sequence). The CDR3 region has the DNA TGTGCTAGCAGCTTATACACAGGGGCAGAGACCCAGTACTTC. It codes for CASSLYTGAETQYF. Full variable domain (outside the CDR3, taken from reference TRBV7-7 and TRBJ2-5): GAGVSQSPRYKVTKRGQDVTLRCDPISSHATLYWYQQALGQGPEFLTYFNYEAQPDKSGLPSDRFSAERPEGSISTLTIQRTEQRDSAMYRCASSLYTGAETQYFGPGTRLLVL.

This clonotype was observed once. The V and J genes are TRBV6-5 and TRBJ1-1; D unclear. CDR1 and CDR2 (germline): MNHEY, SVGAGI. The CDR3 has 12 amino acids. V lost 7 bases and J 5 bases, leaving 11 bases between the germline ends. The CDR3 nucleotides read TGTGCCAGCATTTTAAGTTGGACTGAAGCTTTCTTT. Encoded protein: CASILSWTEAFF.

The genes are TRBV11-2 and TRBJ2-7; 10 positions agree with TRBD1. Trimming removed 3 bases from V and 7 bases from J; junction bases left unmatched: 12. The CDR3 totals 16 residues. From germline, CDR1 is SGHAT and CDR2 FQNNGV. The CDR3 DNA reads as TGTGCCAGCAGCTTCGAACTGGGACAGGGGACGTGGGAGCAGTACTTC. As protein: CASSFELGQGTWEQYF.

At least ten counts were recorded for this clonotype. The chain couples TRBV6-1 to TRBJ1-2; 10 nucleotides agree with TRBD1. Germline trimming cut 5 bases from V and 8 bases from J; bases unmatched to any gene: 14. Germline assignment: CDR1 MNHNS and CDR2 SASEGT. This CDR3 has 16 amino acids. CDR3 DNA sequence: TGTGCCAGCAGTCCTGGCGGTGACAGGGGGCGTGGGGGCTACACCTTC. It codes for CASSPGGDRGRGGYTF.

This clonotype was picked up many times. DNA of the CDR3: TGTGCCAGCGGCGAGACAGGTCTTGGGAACACTGAAGCTTTCTTT. Residues: CASGETGLGNTEAFF. V usage is TRBV2 and J usage is TRBJ1-1, with a weak D call TRBD1 (6 bases). Germline V lookup: CDR1 SNHLY, CDR2 FYNNEI. With 8 bases removed from V and 1 base from J, the gap between germline ends came to 17 bases. There are 15 residues in the CDR3.

This clonotype was observed a few times. It may be a read error: a sequence one base away is much more abundant. The chain combines TRBV11-2 with TRBJ1-6; no clear D. In germline, CDR1 is SGHAT, CDR2 FQNNGV. The CDR3 has 13 residues. The CDR3 DNA is TGTGTCAGCAGCGAACCATGGGGTGCACCCCTCCACTTT. This codes for CVSSEPWGAPLHF.

There are many counts of this clonotype. CDR3: CASSVIREMNTEAFF. CDR3 nucleotides: TGTGCCAGCAGTGTTATTAGGGAAATGAACACTGAAGCTTTCTTT. This sequence joins TRBV2 and TRBJ1-1; no definite D call. Germline CDR1 reads SNHLY; CDR2 reads FYNNEI. The V end lost 4 bases, the J end lost 0 bases, and 12 bases lay between the germline ends. The CDR3 covers 15 residues.

The chain couples TRBV6-1 to TRBJ2-7, with 12 bases identical to TRBD2. V dropped 7 bases and J dropped 5; count of bases not matched to a gene: 3. CDR1 is MNHNS, CDR2 SASEGT, per germline. The CDR3 extends over 13 amino acids. The CDR3, as DNA: TGTGCCAGCAAACTAGCGGGAGGAAACGAGCAGTACTTC. As protein: CASKLAGGNEQYF.

The chain recombines TRBV5-1 with TRBJ1-5, with D unclear. Deletions cut 0 bases from V and 5 bases from J, with 6 bases between. The CDR3 extends over 13 amino acids. CDR1 and CDR2 (germline): SGHRS, YFSETQ. CDR3 in amino acids: CASSLGSYQPQHF. The CDR3, as DNA: TGCGCCAGCAGCTTGGGCAGTTATCAGCCCCAGCATTTT.

In its sample, this clonotype was seen many times. V gene TRBV7-2 combines with J gene TRBJ2-7; D might be TRBD1 (6 bases). Germline CDR1 and CDR2: SGHTA and FQGNSA. The CDR3 covers 13 residues. Trimming cost V 4 bases and J 5 bases, with 12 bases left between them. CDR3 nucleotides: TGTGCCAGCAGCTCCCGACAGGTCCACGAGCAGTACTTC. Residues: CASSSRQVHEQYF.

This clonotype was observed at least ten times. This chain uses TRBV11-2 with TRBJ2-3, with a tentative D call TRBD1 (6 bases). This CDR3 spans 14 amino acids. Trimming left V 0 bases short and J 4 bases short, with 8 bases between. Looked up from germline, CDR1 is SGHAT and CDR2 is FQNNGV. The CDR3 spells CASSLEYRADTQYF. The CDR3 DNA reads as TGTGCCAGCAGCTTAGAATACAGGGCAGATACGCAGTATTTT.

The rearrangement uses TRBV20-1 and TRBJ1-2; D is undetermined. CDR1 and CDR2 from the germline V gene are DFQATT and SNEGSKA (reference sequence). The V gene lost 4 bases and the J gene lost 2 bases, with 14 bases spanning the gap. This CDR3 spans 14 amino acids. The CDR3 DNA reads as TGCAGTGCTAAGGACTCCTCAAGAAACTATGGCTACACCTTC. This gives the protein CSAKDSSRNYGYTF.

This chain joins TRBV7-8 and TRBJ1-5; D gene uncertain. Germline-derived CDR1 and CDR2 are SGHVS and FQNEAQ. This CDR3 is 12 amino acids long. The V end was cut by 6 bases, the J end by 8 bases, with 11 bases between. CDR3: CASRFHCKPQHF. The CDR3 DNA reads as TGTGCCAGCAGGTTCCATTGTAAGCCCCAGCATTTT.